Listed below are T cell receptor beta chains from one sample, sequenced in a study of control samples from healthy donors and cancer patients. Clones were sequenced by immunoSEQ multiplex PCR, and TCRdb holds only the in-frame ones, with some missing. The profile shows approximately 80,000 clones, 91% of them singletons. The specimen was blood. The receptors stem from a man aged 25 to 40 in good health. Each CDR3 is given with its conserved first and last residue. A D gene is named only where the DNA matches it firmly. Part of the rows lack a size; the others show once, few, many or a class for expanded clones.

CDR3 protein: CASSIGGGALRNNEQFF; CDR3 DNA: TGTGCCAGTAGTATAGGGGGCGGGGCGCTACGGAACAATGAGCAGTTCTTC; CDR3 length: 17; V gene: TRBV19; J gene: TRBJ2-1; D gene: NA; clone size: NA
CDR3 protein: CASSQVPEIYNSPLHF; CDR3 DNA: TGTGCCAGCAGCCAAGTCCCCGAAATTTATAATTCACCCCTCCACTTT; CDR3 length: 16; V gene: TRBV3-1/TRBV3-2; J gene: TRBJ1-6; D gene: NA; clone size: NA
CDR3 protein: CASSLNWNDNEQFF; CDR3 DNA: TGTGCCAGCAGCTTAAACTGGAACGACAATGAGCAGTTCTTC; CDR3 length: 14; V gene: TRBV7-3; J gene: TRBJ2-1; D gene: NA; clone size: NA
CDR3 protein: CASSDPQGGGDGYTF; CDR3 DNA: TGTGCCAGCAGTGACCCTCAGGGGGGTGGGGATGGCTACACCTTC; CDR3 length: 15; V gene: TRBV6-1; J gene: TRBJ1-2; D gene: TRBD1; clone size: once
CDR3 protein: CAIRGQDLNEQYF; CDR3 DNA: TGTGCCATCAGGGGTCAGGACCTAAACGAGCAGTACTTC; CDR3 length: 13; V gene: TRBV10-3; J gene: TRBJ2-7; D gene: NA; clone size: NA
CDR3 protein: CASSLGQVAGYTF; CDR3 DNA: TGTGCCAGCAGCTTAGGACAGGTTGCTGGCTACACCTTC; CDR3 length: 13; V gene: TRBV7-2; J gene: TRBJ1-2; D gene: NA; clone size: NA
CDR3 protein: CASSLGDGYTF; CDR3 DNA: TGTGCCAGCAGCTTAGGTGATGGCTACACCTTC; CDR3 length: 11; V gene: TRBV7-9; J gene: TRBJ1-2; D gene: NA; clone size: NA
CDR3 protein: CASSQGTSGGARETQYF; CDR3 DNA: TGTGCCAGCAGCCAGGGGACTAGCGGGGGGGCCAGGGAGACCCAGTACTTC; CDR3 length: 17; V gene: TRBV3-1/TRBV3-2; J gene: TRBJ2-5; D gene: TRBD2; clone size: few
CDR3 protein: CASSYLNPGGGSGANVLTF; CDR3 DNA: TGCGCCAGCAGTTACCTAAATCCGGGAGGGGGCTCTGGGGCCAACGTCCTGACTTTC; CDR3 length: 19; V gene: TRBV10-1; J gene: TRBJ2-6; D gene: TRBD2; clone size: NA
CDR3 protein: CASSYRQGATSGYTF; CDR3 DNA: TGTGCCAGCAGTTACCGACAGGGCGCTACATCTGGCTACACCTTC; CDR3 length: 15; V gene: TRBV6-5; J gene: TRBJ1-2; D gene: TRBD1; clone size: once
CDR3 protein: CASSFRRDSPLHF; CDR3 DNA: TGTGCCAGCAGCTTTAGACGGGATTCACCCCTCCACTTT; CDR3 length: 13; V gene: TRBV7-2; J gene: TRBJ1-6; D gene: NA; clone size: NA
CDR3 protein: CASSRTDSGNTIYF; CDR3 DNA: TGTGCCAGCAGTAGGACAGACTCTGGAAACACCATATATTTT; CDR3 length: 14; V gene: TRBV6-5; J gene: TRBJ1-3; D gene: NA; clone size: once
CDR3 protein: CASSSGTGLDEQYF; CDR3 DNA: TGTGCCAGCAGTTCCGGGACAGGTCTCGACGAGCAGTACTTC; CDR3 length: 14; V gene: TRBV28; J gene: TRBJ2-7; D gene: TRBD1; clone size: once
CDR3 protein: CASSLGGARTDTQYF; CDR3 DNA: TGTGCCAGCAGCTTAGGCGGGGCCCGCACAGATACGCAGTATTTT; CDR3 length: 15; V gene: TRBV7-9; J gene: TRBJ2-3; D gene: NA; clone size: NA
CDR3 protein: CASSLPASGRNEQFF; CDR3 DNA: TGTGCCAGCAGCCTACCGGCTAGCGGGAGAAATGAGCAGTTCTTC; CDR3 length: 15; V gene: TRBV3-1/TRBV3-2; J gene: TRBJ2-1; D gene: TRBD2; clone size: NA
CDR3 protein: CASILVSQETQYF; CDR3 DNA: TGTGCCAGCATTCTAGTATCCCAAGAGACCCAGTACTTC; CDR3 length: 13; V gene: TRBV25-1; J gene: TRBJ2-5; D gene: NA; clone size: NA
CDR3 protein: CASTLGTPYEQYF; CDR3 DNA: TGTGCCAGCACCCTGGGAACTCCTTACGAGCAGTACTTC; CDR3 length: 13; V gene: TRBV12-3/TRBV12-4; J gene: TRBJ2-7; D gene: NA; clone size: NA
CDR3 protein: CASSQVGVPYGYTF; CDR3 DNA: TGCGCCAGCAGCCAAGTCGGCGTGCCCTATGGCTACACCTTC; CDR3 length: 14; V gene: TRBV4-3; J gene: TRBJ1-2; D gene: NA; clone size: NA
CDR3 protein: CASSSSRQGRQETQYF; CDR3 DNA: TGTGCCAGCAGTTCCTCCCGACAGGGGAGGCAAGAGACCCAGTACTTC; CDR3 length: 16; V gene: TRBV27; J gene: TRBJ2-5; D gene: TRBD1; clone size: NA
CDR3 protein: CASRRDTSGRNTGELFF; CDR3 DNA: TGTGCCAGCAGACGCGACACCTCCGGCCGAAACACCGGGGAGCTGTTTTTT; CDR3 length: 17; V gene: TRBV12-1; J gene: TRBJ2-2; D gene: NA; clone size: NA
CDR3 protein: CASSSRGGLSSYNEQFF; CDR3 DNA: TGTGCCAGCAGCTCCCGTGGTGGGTTGAGCTCCTACAATGAGCAGTTCTTC; CDR3 length: 17; V gene: TRBV7-3; J gene: TRBJ2-1; D gene: NA; clone size: NA
CDR3 protein: CASSQVSGAGRELFF; CDR3 DNA: TGCGCCAGCAGCCAAGTGTCAGGGGCGGGTCGGGAGCTGTTTTTT; CDR3 length: 15; V gene: TRBV4-1; J gene: TRBJ2-2; D gene: NA; clone size: once
CDR3 protein: CASGRRGGLQETQYF; CDR3 DNA: TGTGCCAGCGGACGCCGGGGGGGACTACAAGAGACCCAGTACTTC; CDR3 length: 15; V gene: TRBV3-1/TRBV3-2; J gene: TRBJ2-5; D gene: TRBD2; clone size: NA
CDR3 protein: CASSPRAGDGDTQYF; CDR3 DNA: TGTGCCAGCTCACCCAGGGCAGGGGATGGAGATACGCAGTATTTT; CDR3 length: 15; V gene: TRBV18; J gene: TRBJ2-3; D gene: NA; clone size: once
CDR3 protein: CASSPSSPGYNEKLFF; CDR3 DNA: TGTGCCAGCTCACCTTCCTCACCCGGTTATAATGAAAAACTGTTTTTT; CDR3 length: 16; V gene: TRBV18; J gene: TRBJ1-4; D gene: NA; clone size: NA